This record covers a single T cell receptor beta chain. Random hexamers were used to reverse transcribe the RNA input (about 0.5 to 1 ug). An immunoSEQ multiplex PCR generated amplified TCR beta CDR3 products spanning 54 Vbeta and 13 Jbeta. In TCRdb, the immunoSEQ multiplex PCR reads were re-called with MiXCR into one record per CDR3 protein. This sample yields roughly 150,000 distinct CDR3 sequences, of which around 95% are seen a single time; 0.16% belongs to the top ten. This entry comes from a study of CD8 T cells in Susac syndrome. V lost 3 bases to trimming and J lost 4 bases; unmatched junction nucleotides: 7. From germline, CDR1 is DFQATT and CDR2 SNEGSKA (reference sequence). The CDR3 covers 15 residues. Sequencing of TCR beta was undertaken in CD8+ and CD4+ T cells derived from blood.

The receptor's source is a human donor with Susac syndrome. This chain uses TRBV20-1 with TRBJ2-4; TRBD2 matches at 9 bases. The sequencing input was CD4+ T cells from PBMCs. The CDR3 nucleotides read TGCAGTGCTAGTGGTCTAGCGGGGTCGAAAAACATTCAGTACTTC. This codes for CSASGLAGSKNIQYF.